This T cell receptor (beta chain) is drawn from a study of OX40 agonist ivuxolimab in advanced cancers. Comment on this clone: The antigen is undetermined.

Libraries were prepared by immunoSEQ multiplex PCR; TCRdb keeps only in-frame clonotypes and omits some of them. The sample carries 70,000 to 85,000 clones, roughly nine tenths recorded once. The CDR3 runs to 12 residues. The V end was cut by 6 bases, the J end by 7 bases, with 11 bases between. The germline V gene encodes CDR1 MDHEN and CDR2 SYDVKM. Researchers took blood at baseline, on cycle 4 day 1, and on cycle 7 day 1. Notes on the study in general: Averaged across samples, CD8+ T cells carried more expanded clones than CD4+ did. CD4+ and CD8+ blood T cells expanded clonally by week 6 at 0.1 to 3.0 mg/kg. No determination was made of the antigen specificity of the expanded peripheral T cells.

The sample here was CD4+ or CD8+ T cells sorted from blood, taken in a trial of the OX40 agonist ivuxolimab. The chain joins TRBV28 to TRBJ2-3; D is uncertain. The source of this sequence is an adult with an advanced solid tumor such as melanoma, head and neck, liver or kidney cancer. CDR3: CASSPNFYTQYF. The CDR3 DNA is TGTGCCAGCAGCCCGAACTTCTATACGCAGTATTTT.